These T cell receptor beta chains were read from a single sample in a study of response to subunit inactivated influenza vaccine. TCRdb reprocessed the RT-PCR reads with MiXCR, giving one entry per CDR3 protein. The sample lists hundreds of thousands of distinct CDR3 sequences; approximately 20% were seen once. Sequencing used PBMCs from blood, obtained less than 22 months after vaccination. The receptors stem from a man between 50 and 69 years old who received an inactivated influenza vaccine. CDR3s include the opening cysteine and the closing phenylalanine or tryptophan. D genes are given only for firm matches. Clone size is not always given. Where it is, it says once, few, many or a class for expanded clones.

v_gene: TRBV2; d_gene: TRBD1; abundance: .; j_gene: TRBJ2-3; CDR3aa: CASSNDRGGTDTQYF; CDR3nt: TGTGCCAGCAGTAACGACAGGGGCGGCACAGATACGCAGTATTTT
v_gene: TRBV29-1; d_gene: TRBD2; abundance: many; j_gene: TRBJ2-2; CDR3aa: CSGKLAGVDTGELFF; CDR3nt: TGCAGCGGAAAACTAGCGGGGGTTGACACCGGGGAGCTGTTTTTT
v_gene: TRBV14; d_gene: .; abundance: few; j_gene: TRBJ1-6; CDR3aa: CASSQETGSANSPLHF; CDR3nt: TGTGCCAGCAGCCAAGAGACCGGGTCCGCCAATTCACCCCTCCACTTT
v_gene: TRBV12-3/TRBV12-4; d_gene: .; abundance: few; j_gene: TRBJ1-4; CDR3aa: CASSPDSFNEKLFF; CDR3nt: TGTGCCAGCAGCCCGGACAGTTTTAATGAAAAACTGTTTTTT
v_gene: TRBV29-1; d_gene: .; abundance: .; j_gene: TRBJ2-3; CDR3aa: CSVRRLATDTQYF; CDR3nt: TGCAGCGTTCGGCGTCTAGCGACAGATACGCAGTATTTT
v_gene: TRBV14; d_gene: .; abundance: .; j_gene: TRBJ2-7; CDR3aa: CASSHPQIYEQYF; CDR3nt: TGTGCCAGCAGCCATCCACAGATCTACGAGCAGTACTTC
v_gene: TRBV2; d_gene: TRBD2; abundance: .; j_gene: TRBJ2-3; CDR3aa: CASSVNMGLAGVTDTQYF; CDR3nt: TGTGCCAGCAGTGTCAATATGGGACTAGCGGGAGTCACAGATACGCAGTATTTT
v_gene: TRBV5-4; d_gene: .; abundance: few; j_gene: TRBJ1-3; CDR3aa: CASSFNSGNTIYF; CDR3nt: TGTGCCAGCAGCTTTAACTCTGGAAACACCATATATTTT
v_gene: TRBV3-1; d_gene: .; abundance: many; j_gene: TRBJ1-4; CDR3aa: CASAGSPNEKLFF; CDR3nt: TGTGCCAGCGCAGGGTCGCCTAATGAAAAACTGTTTTTT
v_gene: TRBV5-1; d_gene: .; abundance: many; j_gene: TRBJ2-5; CDR3aa: CASSLVGHGETQYF; CDR3nt: TGCGCCAGCAGCTTGGTTGGACACGGAGAGACCCAGTACTTC
v_gene: TRBV10-3; d_gene: .; abundance: few; j_gene: TRBJ1-2; CDR3aa: CAISDTSNYGYTF; CDR3nt: TGTGCCATCAGTGACACAAGTAACTATGGCTACACCTTC
v_gene: TRBV4-3; d_gene: .; abundance: .; j_gene: TRBJ2-2; CDR3aa: CASSQDSGHLNTGELFF; CDR3nt: TGCGCCAGCAGCCAAGATTCGGGACACCTGAACACCGGGGAGCTGTTTTTT
v_gene: TRBV7-2; d_gene: .; abundance: .; j_gene: TRBJ1-3; CDR3aa: CASAREKTGNTIYF; CDR3nt: TGTGCCAGCGCCCGCGAGAAGACTGGAAACACCATATATTTT